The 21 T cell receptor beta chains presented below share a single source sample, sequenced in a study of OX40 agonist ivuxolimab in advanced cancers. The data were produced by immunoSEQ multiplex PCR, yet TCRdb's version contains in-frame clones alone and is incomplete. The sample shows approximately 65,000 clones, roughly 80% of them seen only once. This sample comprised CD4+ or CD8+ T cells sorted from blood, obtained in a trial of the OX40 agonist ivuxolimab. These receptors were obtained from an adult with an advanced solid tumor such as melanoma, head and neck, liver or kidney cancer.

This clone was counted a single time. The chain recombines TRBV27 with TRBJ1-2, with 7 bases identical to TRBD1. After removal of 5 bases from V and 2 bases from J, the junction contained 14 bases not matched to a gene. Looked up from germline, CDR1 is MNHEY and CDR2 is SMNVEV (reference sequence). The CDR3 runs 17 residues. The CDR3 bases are TGTGCCAGCAGTCAGCTGACCAATCAGGGGGGGAACTATGGCTACACCTTC. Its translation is CASSQLTNQGGNYGYTF.

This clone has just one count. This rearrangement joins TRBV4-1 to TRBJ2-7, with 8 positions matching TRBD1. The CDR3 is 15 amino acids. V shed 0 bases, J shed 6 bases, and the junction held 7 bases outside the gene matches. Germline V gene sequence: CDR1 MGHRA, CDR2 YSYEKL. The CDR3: CASSQESQGAVEQYF. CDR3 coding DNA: TGCGCCAGCAGCCAAGAGAGCCAGGGGGCGGTCGAGCAGTACTTC.

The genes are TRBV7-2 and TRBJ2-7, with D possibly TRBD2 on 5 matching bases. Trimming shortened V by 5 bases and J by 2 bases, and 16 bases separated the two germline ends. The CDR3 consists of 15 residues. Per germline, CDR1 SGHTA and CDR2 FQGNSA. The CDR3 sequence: CASSPGWESPYEQYF. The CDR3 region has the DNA TGTGCCAGCAGCCCCGGATGGGAGTCCCCCTACGAGCAGTACTTC.

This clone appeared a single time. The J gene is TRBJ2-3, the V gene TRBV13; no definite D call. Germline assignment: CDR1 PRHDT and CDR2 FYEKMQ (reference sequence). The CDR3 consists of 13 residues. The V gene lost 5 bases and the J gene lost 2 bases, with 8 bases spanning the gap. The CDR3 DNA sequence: TGTGCCAGCAGCCCCGTTATCACAGATACGCAGTATTTT. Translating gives CASSPVITDTQYF.

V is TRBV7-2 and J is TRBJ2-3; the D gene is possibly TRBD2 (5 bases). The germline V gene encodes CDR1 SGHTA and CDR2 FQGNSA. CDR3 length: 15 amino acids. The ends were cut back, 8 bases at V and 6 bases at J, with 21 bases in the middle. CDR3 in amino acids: CASSFYAGEGDTQYF. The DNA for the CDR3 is TGTGCCAGCTCCTTTTATGCCGGGGAAGGGGATACGCAGTATTTT. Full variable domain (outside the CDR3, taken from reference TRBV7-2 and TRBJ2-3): GAGVSQSPSNKVTEKGKDVELRCDPISGHTALYWYRQSLGQGLEFLIYFQGNSAPDKSGLPSDRFSAERTGGSVSTLTIQRTQQEDSAVYLCASSFYAGEGDTQYFGPGTRLTVL.

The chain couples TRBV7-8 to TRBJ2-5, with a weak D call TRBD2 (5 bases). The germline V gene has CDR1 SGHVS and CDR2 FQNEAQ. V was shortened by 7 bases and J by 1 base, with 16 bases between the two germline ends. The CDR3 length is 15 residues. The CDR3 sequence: CASISIPGSQETQYF. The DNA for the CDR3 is TGTGCCAGCATCTCCATTCCGGGATCCCAAGAGACCCAGTACTTC.

CDR3 DNA sequence: TGTGCCAGCAGTCCCGGGACTAGCGTCTCCTACAATGAGCAGTTCTTC. It yields the protein CASSPGTSVSYNEQFF. This chain uses TRBV6-4 with TRBJ2-1; 10 nucleotides agree with TRBD2. J was trimmed by 0 bases and V by 5 bases; bases with no gene match: 4. CDR3 size: 16 residues. CDR1 is MRHNA and CDR2 is SNTAGT in the germline V gene.

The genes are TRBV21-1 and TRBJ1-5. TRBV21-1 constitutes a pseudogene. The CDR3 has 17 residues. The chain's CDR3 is CASTPRAGSACNQPQHF. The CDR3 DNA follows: TGTGCCAGCACCCCGAGGGCAGGGTCGGCGTGCAATCAGCCCCAGCATTTT.

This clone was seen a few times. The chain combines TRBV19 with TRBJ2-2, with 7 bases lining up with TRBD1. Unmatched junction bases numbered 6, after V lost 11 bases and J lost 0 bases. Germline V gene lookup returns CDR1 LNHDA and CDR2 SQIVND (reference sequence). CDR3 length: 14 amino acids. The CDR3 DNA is TGTGCCCTAAGGGACAGTTCGAACACCGGGGAGCTGTTTTTT. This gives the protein CALRDSSNTGELFF.

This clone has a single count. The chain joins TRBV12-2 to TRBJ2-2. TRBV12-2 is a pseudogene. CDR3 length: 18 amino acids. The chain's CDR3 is CASRLELPLWGCTGELFF. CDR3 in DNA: TGTGCAAGTCGCTTAGAACTACCGCTCTGGGGGTGCACCGGGGAGCTGTTTTTT.

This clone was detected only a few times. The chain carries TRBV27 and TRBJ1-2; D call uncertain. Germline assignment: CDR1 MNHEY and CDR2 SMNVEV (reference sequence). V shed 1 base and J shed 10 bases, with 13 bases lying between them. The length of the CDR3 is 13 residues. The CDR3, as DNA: TGTGCCAGCAGTTTATTGGTCACCTCGGTCTACACCTTC. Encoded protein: CASSLLVTSVYTF.

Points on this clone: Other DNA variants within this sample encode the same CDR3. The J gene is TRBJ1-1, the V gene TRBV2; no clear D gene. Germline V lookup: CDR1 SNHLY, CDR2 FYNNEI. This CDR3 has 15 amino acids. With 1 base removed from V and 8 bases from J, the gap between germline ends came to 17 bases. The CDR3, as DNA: TGTGCCAGCAGTGAAGGATTTTGGGCGGGCCAGGAAGCTTTCTTT. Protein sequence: CASSEGFWAGQEAFF. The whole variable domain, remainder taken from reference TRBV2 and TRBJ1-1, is EPEVTQTPSHQVTQMGQEVILRCVPISNHLYFYWYRQILGQKVEFLVSFYNNEISEKSEIFDDQFSVERPDGSNFTLKIRSTKLEDSAMYFCASSEGFWAGQEAFFGQGTRLTVV.

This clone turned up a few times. In nucleotides, the CDR3 is TGTGCCAGCAGCTTAGCGACAGGGAAGGATGAGCAGTTCTTC. This translates into CASSLATGKDEQFF. This chain links TRBV7-9 with TRBJ2-1, with 7 bases fitting TRBD1. V was pared by 0 bases and J by 8 bases, with 4 bases of the junction left unmatched. The CDR3 has 14 residues. CDR1 and CDR2 (germline): SEHNR, FQNEAQ (reference sequence).

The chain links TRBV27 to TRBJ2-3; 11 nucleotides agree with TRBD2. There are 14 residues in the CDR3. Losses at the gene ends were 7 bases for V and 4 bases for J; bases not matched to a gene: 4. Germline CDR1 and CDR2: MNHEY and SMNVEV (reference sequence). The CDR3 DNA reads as TGTGCCAGCACTAGCGGGAGGTGGGCAGATACGCAGTATTTT. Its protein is CASTSGRWADTQYF.

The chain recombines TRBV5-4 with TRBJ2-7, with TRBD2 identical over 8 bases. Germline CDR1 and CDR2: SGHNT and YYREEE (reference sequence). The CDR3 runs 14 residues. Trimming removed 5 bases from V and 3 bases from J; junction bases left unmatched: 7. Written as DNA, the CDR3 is TGTGCCAGCAGGTCCGGGCTAGCGGGCTACGAGCAGTACTTC. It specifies CASRSGLAGYEQYF.

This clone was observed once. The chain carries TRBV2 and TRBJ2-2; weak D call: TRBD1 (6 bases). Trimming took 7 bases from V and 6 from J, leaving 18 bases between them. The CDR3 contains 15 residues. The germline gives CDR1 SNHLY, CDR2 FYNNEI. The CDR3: CASTIARGLAGELFF. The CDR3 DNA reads TGTGCCAGCACCATCGCCAGGGGTCTTGCCGGGGAGCTGTTTTTT.

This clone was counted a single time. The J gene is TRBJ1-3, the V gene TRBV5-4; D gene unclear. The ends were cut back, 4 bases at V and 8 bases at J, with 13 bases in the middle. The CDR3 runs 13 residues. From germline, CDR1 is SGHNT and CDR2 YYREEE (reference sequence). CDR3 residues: CASSQAPDDTIYF. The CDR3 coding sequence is TGTGCCAGCAGCCAAGCGCCGGACGACACCATATATTTT.

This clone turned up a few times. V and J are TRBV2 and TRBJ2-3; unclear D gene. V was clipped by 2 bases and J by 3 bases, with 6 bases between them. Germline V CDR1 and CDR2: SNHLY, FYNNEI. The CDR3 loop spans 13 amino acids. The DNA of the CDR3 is TGTGCCAGCAGTGAATTCCTGACAGATACGCAGTATTTT. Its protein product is CASSEFLTDTQYF.

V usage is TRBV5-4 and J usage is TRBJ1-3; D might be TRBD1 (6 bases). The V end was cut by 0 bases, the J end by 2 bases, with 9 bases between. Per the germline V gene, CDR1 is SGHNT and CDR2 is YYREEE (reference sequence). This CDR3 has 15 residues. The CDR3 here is CASSLDTGTGNTIYF. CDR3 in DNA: TGTGCCAGCAGCTTGGATACAGGGACTGGAAACACCATATATTTT.

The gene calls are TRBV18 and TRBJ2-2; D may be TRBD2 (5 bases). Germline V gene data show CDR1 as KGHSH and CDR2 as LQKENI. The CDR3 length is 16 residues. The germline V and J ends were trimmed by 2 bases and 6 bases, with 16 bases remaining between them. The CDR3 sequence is CASSPGLDAVPGELFF. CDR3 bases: TGTGCCAGCTCACCAGGACTCGACGCTGTACCCGGGGAGCTGTTTTTT.

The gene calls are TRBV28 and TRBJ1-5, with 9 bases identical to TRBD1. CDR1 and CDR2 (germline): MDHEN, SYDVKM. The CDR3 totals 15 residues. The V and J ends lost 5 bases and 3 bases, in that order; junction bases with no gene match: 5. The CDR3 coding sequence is TGTGCCAGCAGTCCTCGGACAGGGGACAATCAGCCCCAGCATTTT. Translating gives CASSPRTGDNQPQHF.